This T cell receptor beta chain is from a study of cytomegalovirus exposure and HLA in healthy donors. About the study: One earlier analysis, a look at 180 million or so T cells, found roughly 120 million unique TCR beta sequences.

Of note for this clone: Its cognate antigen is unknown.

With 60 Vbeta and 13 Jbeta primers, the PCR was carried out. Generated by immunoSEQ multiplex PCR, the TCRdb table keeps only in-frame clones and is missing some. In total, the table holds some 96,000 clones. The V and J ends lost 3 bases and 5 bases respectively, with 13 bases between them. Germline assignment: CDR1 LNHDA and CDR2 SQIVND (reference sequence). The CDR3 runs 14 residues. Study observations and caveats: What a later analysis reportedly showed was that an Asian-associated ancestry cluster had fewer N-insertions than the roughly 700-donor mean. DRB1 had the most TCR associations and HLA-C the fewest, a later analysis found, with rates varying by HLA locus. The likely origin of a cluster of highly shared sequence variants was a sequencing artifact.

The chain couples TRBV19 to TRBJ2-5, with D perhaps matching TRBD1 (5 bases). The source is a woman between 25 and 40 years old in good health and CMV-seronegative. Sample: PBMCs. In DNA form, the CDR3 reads TGTGCCAGTAGTATTGGTGGGGCTGGGGAGACCCAGTACTTC. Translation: CASSIGGAGETQYF. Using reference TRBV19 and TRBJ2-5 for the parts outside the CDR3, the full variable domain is DGGITQSPKYLFRKEGQNVTLSCEQNLNHDAMYWYRQDPGQGLRLIYYSQIVNDFQKGDIAEGYSVSREKKESFPLTVTSAQKNPTAFYLCASSIGGAGETQYFGPGTRLLVL.